Following are 14 T cell receptor beta chains from one sample sequenced in a study of immune cell composition in non-small cell lung cancer. Clones were read by immunoSEQ multiplex PCR, and TCRdb kept only the in-frame ones, dropping some. The sample lists over 4,000 clones, roughly four fifths occurring once. The sequencing sample was made of lung tumor tissue. These receptors were obtained from a human donor with non-small cell lung cancer.

The chain recombines TRBV7-3 with TRBJ2-7, with TRBD1 matching over 8 bases. The CDR3 loop spans 18 amino acids. Germline V lookup: CDR1 SGHTA, CDR2 FQGTGA. V gave up 5 bases and J gave up 1 base; unmatched junction bases: 16. The CDR3 DNA sequence: TGTGCCAGCAGCCCTGGCGGGGTTGGCCGGACAGGGTCCTACGAGCAGTACTTC. Its translation: CASSPGGVGRTGSYEQYF.

CDR3 sequence (DNA): TGTGCCAGTAATTGGGGGCCGGGTCCTGGCTACACCTTC. Its translation is CASNWGPGPGYTF. The chain has TRBV19 and TRBJ1-2, with D maybe TRBD1 (6 bases). The length of the CDR3 is 13 residues. With 7 bases removed from V and 7 bases from J, the gap between germline ends came to 16 bases. Germline-derived CDR1 and CDR2 are LNHDA and SQIVND (reference sequence).

The V call is TRBV11-2, the J call TRBJ1-2, with D possibly being TRBD1 (6 bases). CDR1 is SGHAT and CDR2 is FQNNGV in the germline V gene. The CDR3 has 14 amino acids. With 3 bases removed from V and 3 bases from J, the gap between germline ends came to 11 bases. The CDR3 sequence: CASSFGGRDYGYTF. CDR3 nucleotides: TGTGCCAGCAGCTTCGGGGGGCGGGACTATGGCTACACCTTC.

The chain couples TRBV6-1 to TRBJ1-4; D may be TRBD1 (5 bases). This CDR3 has 16 residues. The V gene's germline CDR1 is MNHNS and CDR2 SASEGT. Trimming removed 1 base from V and 0 bases from J, with 9 bases in between. CDR3 bases: TGTGCCAGCAGTGAAGGCCCGGGGGCAACTAATGAAAAACTGTTTTTT. It encodes CASSEGPGATNEKLFF.

This chain connects TRBV6-5 to TRBJ2-7; 7 bases line up with TRBD2. V gave up 2 bases and J gave up 0 bases; unmatched junction bases: 4. This CDR3 has 15 amino acids. Per germline, CDR1 MNHEY and CDR2 SVGAGI. The CDR3 sequence is CASSYGRGSSYEQYF. CDR3 nucleotides: TGTGCCAGCAGTTACGGGCGGGGGAGCTCCTACGAGCAGTACTTC.

This chain connects TRBV19 to TRBJ1-2; D is ambiguous. CDR3 length equals 12 residues. Germline CDR1 is LNHDA and CDR2 is SQIVND (reference sequence). Trimming took off 5 bases at V and 4 bases at J, with 8 bases between the two ends. Here the CDR3 reads CASSPGIYGYTF. In DNA form, the CDR3 reads TGTGCCAGTAGTCCGGGAATCTATGGCTACACCTTC.

This sequence joins TRBV2 and TRBJ2-3, with 9 bases fitting TRBD2. Germline-derived CDR1 and CDR2 are SNHLY and FYNNEI. This CDR3 has 16 amino acids. Unmatched junction bases numbered 8, after V lost 4 bases and J lost 3 bases. The CDR3 DNA is TGTGCCAGCAGTGTATCGCGGGGGGGGTCGACAGATACGCAGTATTTT. This encodes CASSVSRGGSTDTQYF.

V and J are TRBV7-9 and TRBJ2-7; 7 bases are shared with TRBD1. The germline CDR1 and CDR2 sequences are SEHNR and FQNEAQ (reference sequence). This CDR3 has 15 amino acids. The V and J ends lost 5 bases and 0 bases, in that order; junction bases with no gene match: 7. CDR3 in amino acids: CASSPTGESSYEQYF. CDR3 nucleotide sequence: TGTGCCAGCAGCCCAACAGGGGAGAGCTCCTACGAGCAGTACTTC.

This clone was seen more than once but under ten times. The chain carries TRBV28 and TRBJ1-5, with D uncertain. Germline-derived CDR1 and CDR2 are MDHEN and SYDVKM. The CDR3 contains 15 residues. The ends were cut back, 4 bases at V and 0 bases at J, with 10 bases in the middle. CDR3: CASSSEDVSNQPQHF. CDR3 nucleotide sequence: TGTGCCAGCAGTTCGGAGGACGTTAGCAATCAGCCCCAGCATTTT.

The chain recombines TRBV6-5 with TRBJ1-1; a weak D match, TRBD1 (5 bases). V lost 6 bases to trimming and J lost 1 base, with 9 bases between them. There are 13 residues in the CDR3. Germline CDR1 MNHEY, CDR2 SVGAGI. The CDR3 sequence: CASRDTGNTEAFF. In nucleotides, the CDR3 is TGTGCCAGCAGGGATACAGGGAACACTGAAGCTTTCTTT.

The rearrangement uses TRBV11-2 and TRBJ2-3, with a tentative D call TRBD1 (6 bases). V lost 5 bases and J 0 bases, leaving 15 bases between the germline ends. Germline-derived CDR1 and CDR2 are SGHAT and FQNNGV. This CDR3 region has 16 residues. For the CDR3, the DNA is TGTGCCAGCAGCCCGAGCCACAGGGTTAGCACAGATACGCAGTATTTT. Translated, it gives CASSPSHRVSTDTQYF.

The CDR3, as DNA: TGTGCCAGCAGTGAAGCTGGCAGGTTCCGGACTGAAGCTTTCTTT. Residues: CASSEAGRFRTEAFF. The V call is TRBV2, the J call TRBJ1-1; D ambiguous. This CDR3 comprises 15 residues. The germline V and J ends were trimmed by 0 bases and 5 bases, with 13 bases remaining between them. Germline loops: CDR1 SNHLY, CDR2 FYNNEI.

The chain couples TRBV25-1 to TRBJ2-7; 9 bases are shared with TRBD1. The V and J ends lost 3 bases and 0 bases, in that order; junction bases with no gene match: 6. Germline loops: CDR1 MGHDK, CDR2 SYGVNS. The CDR3 covers 16 residues. The CDR3 reads CASSDAWGQGSYEQYF. The CDR3 DNA reads TGTGCCAGCAGTGATGCATGGGGACAGGGCTCCTACGAGCAGTACTTC.

The chain recombines TRBV4-2 with TRBJ2-3; a weak D match, TRBD2 (5 bases). CDR3 length: 14 amino acids. Trimming pared 0 bases from V and 4 bases from J, leaving 8 bases between. Germline V gene data show CDR1 as LGHNA and CDR2 as YNFKEQ. CDR3 sequence reads: CASSQDPRADTQYF. The CDR3 nucleotides read TGTGCCAGCAGCCAAGACCCGAGGGCAGATACGCAGTATTTT.